These 32 T cell receptor beta chains were all obtained from the same sample, sequenced in a study of beta chain features in type 1 diabetes. The study reverse transcribed the entire isolated RNA, so it sequenced expressed TCRB transcripts. The repertoire was sequenced with immunoSEQ multiplex PCR; TCRdb's copy has only in-frame clones and lacks some. The sample lists 200,000 to 250,000 clones, roughly 70% occurring once. Specimen: naive CD4+ T cells from blood. These receptors originate from a man aged 30 to 45 in good health.

The chain joins TRBV29-1 to TRBJ2-5; D ambiguous. CDR3 length: 11 residues. With 4 bases removed from V and 1 base from J, the gap between germline ends came to 4 bases. Germline CDR1 is SQVTM and CDR2 is ANQGSEA. CDR3 sequence: CSVGTQETQYF. CDR3 sequence (DNA): TGCAGCGTTGGGACCCAAGAGACCCAGTACTTC.

The J gene is TRBJ2-1, the V gene TRBV29-1, with TRBD2 matching 11 bases. V shed 6 bases and J 5 bases; nucleotides not matched to a gene: 6. Per germline, CDR1 SQVTM and CDR2 ANQGSEA. This CDR3 has 14 residues. The CDR3 region has the DNA TGCAGCGTCCCGACTAGCGGGACCCACAATGAGCAGTTCTTC. Protein sequence: CSVPTSGTHNEQFF.

The table lists this clone with a count of one. V usage is TRBV7-2 and J usage is TRBJ2-4; TRBD2 might be the D (5 bases). CDR1 is SGHTA and CDR2 is FQGNSA in the germline V gene. Trimming removed 1 base at V and 6 bases at J, with 16 bases between. The CDR3 has 16 amino acids. The CDR3: CASSLEAGMPRNIQYF. The CDR3 nucleotides are TGTGCCAGCAGCTTAGAGGCCGGGATGCCGAGAAACATTCAGTACTTC.

The chain employs TRBV20-1 and TRBJ2-3, with a possible D match to TRBD2 (6 bases). The CDR3 contains 11 residues. V lost 8 bases and J 4 bases, leaving 10 bases between the germline ends. CDR1 is DFQATT and CDR2 is SNEGSKA in the germline V gene (reference sequence). CDR3 loop: CSWTISDTQYF. The CDR3 DNA follows: TGCAGTTGGACTATATCAGATACGCAGTATTTT.

Remarks on this clone: The same CDR3 also results from other DNA sequences found in this sample. The CDR3 DNA is TGTGCCAGCAGCTTTGGCGGGAGCTCCTACGAGCAGTACTTC. As protein: CASSFGGSSYEQYF. The J gene is TRBJ2-7, the V gene TRBV7-2; 7 bases are a match to TRBD2. CDR3 length: 14 amino acids. V dropped 3 bases and J dropped 0; count of bases not matched to a gene: 2. Germline loops: CDR1 SGHTA, CDR2 FQGNSA.

This clone showed up just a few times. The chain combines TRBV29-1 with TRBJ2-3; tentatively, D is TRBD1 (5 bases). V dropped 0 bases and J dropped 0 bases, with 10 bases sitting between them. Germline V gives CDR1 SQVTM, CDR2 ANQGSEA. This CDR3 comprises 15 residues. The chain's CDR3 is CSVEEATVSTDTQYF. DNA of the CDR3: TGCAGCGTTGAAGAGGCGACAGTCAGCACAGATACGCAGTATTTT.

The chain is built from TRBV30 and TRBJ2-2, with a weak D call TRBD1 (6 bases). This CDR3 is built from 13 residues. Germline V gene data show CDR1 as GTSNPN and CDR2 as SVGIG (reference sequence). V dropped 7 bases and J dropped 6 bases, with 15 bases sitting between them. The CDR3 protein is CASTQGLPGELFF. The CDR3 nucleotides read TGTGCCTCGACTCAGGGGTTACCCGGGGAGCTGTTTTTT.

This clone was picked up a small number of times. V is TRBV11-2 and J is TRBJ2-5; D is undetermined. Trimming took off 0 bases at V and 5 bases at J, with 13 bases between the two ends. Germline loops: CDR1 SGHAT, CDR2 FQNNGV. The CDR3 loop spans 15 amino acids. Here the CDR3 reads CASSLDLGSRETQYF. The CDR3 DNA reads TGTGCCAGCAGCTTAGATCTAGGTAGCCGGGAGACCCAGTACTTC.

The DNA for the CDR3 is TGTGCCAGCAGTACCGACAGGGGGAACGAGCAGTACTTC. It encodes CASSTDRGNEQYF. The V call is TRBV2, the J call TRBJ2-7; 9 positions match TRBD1. Germline-derived CDR1 and CDR2 are SNHLY and FYNNEI. Trimming took 5 bases from V and 5 from J; bases not matched to a gene: 4. This CDR3 spans 13 amino acids.

Notes on this clone: The sample contains more than one DNA sequence encoding this CDR3. The V and J genes are TRBV30 and TRBJ2-7, with D possibly TRBD2 on 5 matching bases. This CDR3 is built from 11 residues. Trimming cost V 5 bases and J 0 bases, with 5 bases left between them. Germline loops: CDR1 GTSNPN, CDR2 SVGIG (reference sequence). CDR3 DNA: TGTGCCTGGGGAGGCTCCTACGAGCAGTACTTC. Encoded protein: CAWGGSYEQYF. The full variable domain, with the rest looked up from reference TRBV30 and TRBJ2-7, is SQTIHQWPATLVQPVGSPLSLECTVEGTSNPNLYWYRQAAGRGLQLLFYSVGIGQISSEVPQNLSASRPQDRQFILSSKKLLLSDSGFYLCAWGGSYEQYFGPGTRLTVT.

This chain uses TRBV15 with TRBJ2-1; possible D gene TRBD1, 6 bases. CDR1 LNHNV and CDR2 YYDKDF come from the germline V gene (reference sequence). V was pared by 1 base and J by 5 bases, with 12 bases between. The CDR3 extends over 15 amino acids. For the CDR3, the DNA is TGTGCCACCAGCAGAGGAGACAGGTACAACAATGAGCAGTTCTTC. This codes for CATSRGDRYNNEQFF.

The V and J genes are TRBV25-1 and TRBJ2-1; TRBD2 matches at 8 bases. Trimming removed 5 bases from V and 4 bases from J; junction bases left unmatched: 10. Germline-derived CDR1 and CDR2 are MGHDK and SYGVNS. This CDR3 spans 16 amino acids. The CDR3: CASSLNRAGVYNEQFF. The CDR3 bases are TGTGCCAGCAGTCTTAATCGAGCGGGAGTTTACAATGAGCAGTTCTTC.

The V gene is TRBV6-5, the J gene TRBJ2-7; TRBD1 matches at 9 bases. J was trimmed by 3 bases and V by 5 bases; bases with no gene match: 2. Germline lookup yields CDR1 MNHEY and CDR2 SVGAGI. The length of the CDR3 is 13 residues. The CDR3 sequence: CASSRTGDYEQYF. In DNA, the CDR3 is TGTGCCAGCAGTCGGACAGGGGACTACGAGCAGTACTTC.

This CDR3 reads CASNWGTGANVLTF. The CDR3 DNA is TGTGCCAGTAATTGGGGGACTGGGGCCAACGTCCTGACTTTC. The V gene is TRBV19, the J gene TRBJ2-6; D is possibly TRBD1 or TRBD2 (5 bases each). CDR1 is LNHDA, CDR2 SQIVND, per germline (reference sequence). V was clipped by 7 bases and J by 2 bases, with 9 bases between them. The CDR3 spans 14 residues.

The J gene is TRBJ2-7, the V gene TRBV28; TRBD2 aligns across 9 bases. Germline V gene lookup returns CDR1 MDHEN and CDR2 SYDVKM. Unmatched junction bases numbered 13, after V lost 2 bases and J lost 5 bases. The CDR3 covers 17 residues. CDR3 protein: CASSLGLAGPSLNEQYF. The CDR3, as DNA: TGTGCCAGCAGTTTAGGGCTAGCGGGGCCCTCTTTGAACGAGCAGTACTTC.

In this sample, this clone turned up a few times. The gene calls are TRBV7-2 and TRBJ2-1, with D maybe TRBD2 (5 bases). V was trimmed by 3 bases and J by 2 bases, leaving 8 bases between them. CDR1 and CDR2 from the germline V gene are SGHTA and FQGNSA. The CDR3 loop spans 14 amino acids. CDR3 bases: TGTGCCAGCAGCTTCGCGGGTCCCTACAATGAGCAGTTCTTC. Amino acids: CASSFAGPYNEQFF.

CDR3 bases: TGTGCCAGCCTTGGGGAGCAAGCAGGAGATACGCAGTATTTT. Protein sequence: CASLGEQAGDTQYF. The chain combines TRBV28 with TRBJ2-3; possible D gene TRBD2, 5 bases. The CDR3 sequence is 14 residues long. Trimming left V 8 bases short and J 5 bases short, with 17 bases between. In germline, CDR1 is MDHEN, CDR2 SYDVKM.

Only a few counts were recorded for this clone. The chain combines TRBV29-1 with TRBJ1-1; 7 bases match TRBD1. Germline lookup yields CDR1 SQVTM and CDR2 ANQGSEA. The CDR3 covers 11 residues. V was pared by 4 bases and J by 8 bases, with 4 bases of the junction left unmatched. CDR3 region: CSVVGDREAFF. The CDR3 bases are TGCAGCGTTGTGGGGGACAGAGAAGCTTTCTTT.

This clone was found a few times. The chain employs TRBV9 and TRBJ2-7, with TRBD1 matching 10 bases. CDR1 and CDR2 from the germline V gene are SGDLS and YYNGEE. V was pared by 4 bases and J by 9 bases, with 10 bases of the junction left unmatched. The CDR3 length is 14 residues. As DNA, the CDR3 is TGTGCCAGCAGCAGTGGGACAGGGGAGATCGGGCAGTACTTC. Translating it yields CASSSGTGEIGQYF.

The chain joins TRBV9 to TRBJ2-1; possibly TRBD1 for D (6 bases). The CDR3 consists of 15 residues. Trimming took off 10 bases at V and 6 bases at J, with 23 bases between the two ends. CDR1 and CDR2 from the germline V gene are SGDLS and YYNGEE. CDR3 in DNA: TGTGCCGGGACAAATCCCAAGACCCCGTCCAATGAGCAGTTCTTC. It translates to CAGTNPKTPSNEQFF.

Only a few counts were recorded for this clone. J is TRBJ2-6 and V is TRBV14; D may match TRBD1 or TRBD2 (5 bases each). The CDR3 runs to 15 residues. V was cut by 3 bases and J by 4 bases, with 10 bases left in between. The germline V gene encodes CDR1 SGHDN and CDR2 FVKESK. The CDR3 spells CASSHGASGANVLTF. The CDR3 nucleotides read TGTGCCAGCAGCCACGGGGCTTCGGGGGCCAACGTCCTGACTTTC.

This clone was recorded only once. J is TRBJ1-4 and V is TRBV11-2; D not certain. In germline, CDR1 is SGHAT, CDR2 FQNNGV. This CDR3 has 15 amino acids. Between the trimmed V and J ends, which lost 6 bases and 0 bases, there was a span of 11 bases. CDR3 DNA: TGTGCCAGCAGTTGGACGTTTGCAACTAATGAAAAACTGTTTTTT. Translated, it gives CASSWTFATNEKLFF.

The chain couples TRBV30 to TRBJ1-1; D unresolved. The V end was cut by 2 bases, the J end by 4 bases, with 14 bases between. CDR1 and CDR2 from the germline V gene are GTSNPN and SVGIG (reference sequence). The CDR3 length is 14 residues. This CDR3 reads CAWSSTTGGTEAFF. DNA for the CDR3: TGTGCCTGGAGTTCAACGACGGGCGGCACTGAAGCTTTCTTT. The complete variable domain, with remaining parts taken from reference TRBV30 and TRBJ1-1, reads SQTIHQWPATLVQPVGSPLSLECTVEGTSNPNLYWYRQAAGRGLQLLFYSVGIGQISSEVPQNLSASRPQDRQFILSSKKLLLSDSGFYLCAWSSTTGGTEAFFGQGTRLTVV.

This clone appeared a few times. The rearrangement links TRBV30 to TRBJ2-1; 7 positions match TRBD1. The germline V gene encodes CDR1 GTSNPN and CDR2 SVGIG (reference sequence). V dropped 4 bases and J dropped 6; count of bases not matched to a gene: 3. The CDR3 sequence is 12 residues long. In DNA form, the CDR3 reads TGTGCCTGGATCCGGACAGGCAATGAGCAGTTCTTC. It yields the protein CAWIRTGNEQFF. The full variable domain, in which reference TRBV30 and TRBJ2-1 provide the parts outside the CDR3, is SQTIHQWPATLVQPVGSPLSLECTVEGTSNPNLYWYRQAAGRGLQLLFYSVGIGQISSEVPQNLSASRPQDRQFILSSKKLLLSDSGFYLCAWIRTGNEQFFGPGTRLTVL.

The rearrangement uses TRBV29-1 and TRBJ1-5; D unclear. Trimming removed 5 bases at V and 0 bases at J, with 11 bases between. Germline assignment: CDR1 SQVTM and CDR2 ANQGSEA. This CDR3 is 14 amino acids long. CDR3 coding DNA: TGCAGCGTTTCAGGCAGATATAGCAATCAGCCCCAGCATTTT. The encoded protein is CSVSGRYSNQPQHF.

The J gene is TRBJ1-2, the V gene TRBV20-1; no reliable D call. This CDR3 has 11 residues. Trimming shortened V by 6 bases and J by 4 bases, and 9 bases separated the two germline ends. Germline CDR1 DFQATT, CDR2 SNEGSKA (reference sequence). As DNA, the CDR3 is TGCAGTGCAGACGGAAGCTATGGCTACACCTTC. Amino acid sequence: CSADGSYGYTF.

The chain couples TRBV25-1 to TRBJ2-1; tentative D call: TRBD1 (6 bases). The V end was cut by 1 base, the J end by 2 bases, with 12 bases between. The CDR3 covers 16 residues. From germline, CDR1 is MGHDK and CDR2 SYGVNS. CDR3 sequence: CASSESGRGAYNEQFF. CDR3 sequence (DNA): TGTGCCAGCAGTGAATCTGGCAGGGGCGCCTACAATGAGCAGTTCTTC.

DNA for the CDR3: TGCAGCGTGGAGCGGGAGAGTTACAATGAGCAGTTCTTC. Protein: CSVERESYNEQFF. J is TRBJ2-1 and V is TRBV29-1, with 8 positions matching TRBD2. Losses at the gene ends were 6 bases for V and 4 bases for J; bases not matched to a gene: 5. This CDR3 has 13 amino acids. CDR1 SQVTM and CDR2 ANQGSEA come from the germline V gene.

This rearrangement joins TRBV29-1 to TRBJ2-7; possibly TRBD1 for D (6 bases). Germline values: CDR1 SQVTM, CDR2 ANQGSEA. Trimming removed 7 bases at V and 4 bases at J, with 11 bases between. This CDR3 contains 11 residues. CDR3 protein: CSDQRGYEQYF. Written as DNA, the CDR3 is TGCAGCGACCAAAGGGGGTACGAGCAGTACTTC.

V and J are TRBV30 and TRBJ2-1; no definite D call. Germline lookup yields CDR1 GTSNPN and CDR2 SVGIG (reference sequence). This CDR3 spans 14 amino acids. The V gene lost 4 bases and the J gene lost 0 bases, with 10 bases spanning the gap. The CDR3 reads CAWIPTSSYNEQFF. The CDR3 coding sequence is TGTGCCTGGATCCCGACGAGCTCCTACAATGAGCAGTTCTTC.

V is TRBV23-1 and J is TRBJ1-6, with TRBD1 as a possible D gene (5 bases). TRBV23-1 is designated an ORF whose function remains uncertain. The CDR3 contains 17 residues. Trimming pared 4 bases from V and 7 bases from J, leaving 20 bases between. In DNA, the CDR3 is TGCGCCAGCAGTCCAAGTGCAATGGGGGACGACAATTCACCCCTCCACTTT. It is translated as CASSPSAMGDDNSPLHF.

This clone was observed a few times. V usage is TRBV4-1 and J usage is TRBJ2-3; TRBD1 agrees at 7 bases. V trimming: 0 bases; J trimming: 1 base; junction bases outside the gene matches: 1. The CDR3 contains 15 residues. The germline V gene encodes CDR1 MGHRA and CDR2 YSYEKL. CDR3 DNA: TGCGCCAGCAGCCAAGATCAGGGGGGCACAGATACGCAGTATTTT. Translated: CASSQDQGGTDTQYF.